This T cell receptor (beta chain) was sequenced during a study of OX40 agonist ivuxolimab in advanced cancers. For context, the study as a whole: Ivuxolimab was an agonistic, fully human IgG2 monoclonal antibody directed against OX40 (CD134), a costimulatory receptor. Intravenous ivuxolimab was administered to patients every 2 weeks at six dose levels: 0.01, 0.1, 0.3, 1.5, 3 and 10 mg/kg. Of the approximately 50 dose-escalation patients, hepatocellular carcinoma was present in some 19, melanoma in around 15, renal cell carcinoma in 9 and head and neck cancer in 9. In the dose-escalation cohort, more than 75% of patients were male, and the mean age was approximately 64 years, with a range of about 23 to 85. Patients were allowed to have had prior anti-PD-1, anti-PD-L1 or anti-CTLA-4 therapy, and roughly two fifths of the dose-escalation patients had been treated with checkpoint inhibitors. Partial responses occurred in three dose-escalation patients, of whom one had hepatocellular carcinoma and two had cutaneous melanoma. The point of sequencing TCRbeta in the periphery was to test whether ivuxolimab changed TCR sequence diversity and drove clonal T-cell expansion. The paper reports the monotherapy dose-escalation portion (N of about 47 patients) of the phase I ivuxolimab trial.

According to the germline V gene (reference sequence), CDR1 reads MNHEY and CDR2 reads SMNVEV. A distance of 12 bases separates the germline ends of V and J, which lose 4 bases and 2 bases respectively. Including the terminal cysteine and phenylalanine, the CDR3 comprises 14 residues. Only the CDR3 region is kept as DNA, spanning 42 bases read in frame from base 1. The trial excluded patients who had a history of autoimmune disease or who were on systemic immunosuppression. Peripheral blood for TCR sequencing was drawn from every dose cohort at baseline, at cycle 4 day 1 and at cycle 7 day 1. Samples were obtained from an open-label, multicenter, first-in-human phase I dose-escalation trial of ivuxolimab. Adults with locally advanced or metastatic melanoma, renal cell carcinoma, hepatocellular carcinoma or head and neck squamous cell carcinoma were enrolled in the trial. Before TCR sequencing, CD4+ and CD8+ T cells were separately sorted from peripheral blood.

To sequence the TCRbeta CDR3 region, genomic DNA was isolated from the sorted cells. The immunoSEQ Assay was used to sequence the TCRbeta CDR3 regions. TCRdb holds this immuneACCESS table with in-frame rearrangements only. Some clones are missing; in checked studies, unresolved V genes explain under half, and the rest has no known cause. This sample lists about 51,000 clones; about 80% were detected once. Together, the top ten hold just over 3% of the sample. Only one count was recorded for this clone. Its recognized antigen is unknown. No clone much larger than this one lies a single base away; base qualities are absent. The investigation overall reported the following: Clonal expansion of both CD4+ and CD8+ blood T cells was observed from baseline to week 6 at doses 0.1 to 3.0 mg/kg. Low levels of normalized T-cell clonal expansion were also seen in some nonresponding patients. In the 0.1-3.0 mg/kg groups, partial responders were among the patients with the lowest normalized peripheral clonal expansion, particularly in CD8+ T cells. The antigen specificity of the clonally expanded peripheral T cells was not determined. On average, CD8+ T cells showed more expanded clones than CD4+ T cells after ivuxolimab.

The material was CD4+ or CD8+ T cells sorted from blood, obtained in a trial of the OX40 agonist ivuxolimab. The chain employs TRBV27 and TRBJ2-7, and TRBD1 may be the D gene, going by 6 matching bases. The source of this sequence is an adult with an advanced solid tumor such as melanoma, head and neck, liver or kidney cancer. The CDR3 protein sequence reads: CASSSGTKAYEQYF. The DNA sequence reads TGTGCCAGCAGTTCCGGGACAAAAGCCTACGAGCAGTACTTC.